The following is a T cell receptor beta chain sequence with its context. As yet, its antigen is unknown. These data come from a study of T cells in localized non-small cell lung cancer. Only in-frame clones appear in the TCRdb table, and some are missing; sequencing was by immunoSEQ multiplex PCR. Of 40,000 or so clones listed, roughly three quarters are singletons. Findings of the study overall: Because sequencing included only one region (of the tumor), heterogeneity remains possible.

This clonotype was obtained from a woman aged 35 to 70 with stage II squamous cell lung carcinoma. The specimen was PBMCs, collected before any cancer treatment.

The CDR3 coding sequence is TGCGCCAGCAGCCAAAGGGGGGATGCAACTAATGAAAAACTGTTTTTT. This sequence encodes CASSQRGDATNEKLFF. The chain employs TRBV4-1 and TRBJ1-4; D possibly corresponds to TRBD1 (6 bases). This CDR3 spans 16 amino acids. V was clipped by 2 bases and J by 0 bases, with 10 bases between them. Germline V lookup: CDR1 MGHRA, CDR2 YSYEKL.